The 26 T cell receptor beta chains presented below share a single source sample, sequenced in a study of OX40 agonist ivuxolimab in advanced cancers. This table comes from immunoSEQ multiplex PCR, and its TCRdb copy is limited to in-frame clones, with some not included. This table has tens of thousands of clones, roughly 87% appearing once. The sequences come from CD4+ or CD8+ T cells sorted from blood, collected in a trial of the OX40 agonist ivuxolimab. The receptor source for this set is an adult with an advanced solid tumor such as melanoma, head and neck, liver or kidney cancer.

V is TRBV28 and J is TRBJ1-5; D call uncertain. CDR1 is MDHEN and CDR2 is SYDVKM in the germline V gene. The CDR3 is 15 amino acids. Trimming removed 6 bases from V and 2 bases from J, with 14 bases in between. For the CDR3, the DNA is TGTGCCAGCAGCCCTCCCTCGGGCGGCAATCAGCCCCAGCATTTT. This encodes CASSPPSGGNQPQHF.

This chain links TRBV30 with TRBJ1-2; D unresolved. This CDR3 is built from 13 residues. CDR1 GTSNPN and CDR2 SVGIG come from the germline V gene (reference sequence). V was cut by 0 bases and J by 2 bases, with 7 bases left in between. For the CDR3, the DNA is TGTGCCTGGAGTGTTGGTCAGAACTATGGCTACACCTTC. Amino acid sequence: CAWSVGQNYGYTF.

The chain recombines TRBV10-3 with TRBJ1-3, with a possible D match to TRBD1 (6 bases). The germline V gene encodes CDR1 ENHRY and CDR2 SYGVKD. The ends were cut back, 3 bases at V and 0 bases at J, with 9 bases in the middle. The CDR3 contains 15 residues. In DNA form, the CDR3 reads TGTGCCATCAGTGACAGGGGCAGCTCTGGAAACACCATATATTTT. It specifies CAISDRGSSGNTIYF.

This chain connects TRBV6-6 to TRBJ1-6, with no clear D. The V end lost 2 bases, the J end lost 14 bases, and 10 bases lay between the germline ends. The CDR3 contains 12 residues. CDR1 is MNHNY and CDR2 is SVGAGI in the germline V gene (reference sequence). Written as DNA, the CDR3 is TGTGCCAGCAGTTACACCAGAGGGTCCCTCCACTTT. This translates into CASSYTRGSLHF.

This chain uses TRBV15 with TRBJ2-7; no reliable D call. The CDR3 contains 12 residues. Trimming cost V 1 base and J 10 bases, with 11 bases left between them. CDR1 is LNHNV, CDR2 YYDKDF, per germline (reference sequence). CDR3 sequence (DNA): TGTGCCACCAGCAGAGCGGACGTTCGTCAGTACTTC. It translates to CATSRADVRQYF.

This rearrangement joins TRBV30 to TRBJ1-1; D may be TRBD1 (5 bases). Germline loops: CDR1 GTSNPN, CDR2 SVGIG (reference sequence). With 5 bases removed from V and 3 bases from J, the gap between germline ends came to 7 bases. This CDR3 has 11 residues. The CDR3 DNA is TGTGCCTGGGGGGGGTACACTGAAGCTTTCTTT. This translates into CAWGGYTEAFF. The complete variable domain, with remaining parts taken from reference TRBV30 and TRBJ1-1, reads SQTIHQWPATLVQPVGSPLSLECTVEGTSNPNLYWYRQAAGRGLQLLFYSVGIGQISSEVPQNLSASRPQDRQFILSSKKLLLSDSGFYLCAWGGYTEAFFGQGTRLTVV.

This clone was found once. The J gene is TRBJ1-3, the V gene TRBV2; the match to TRBD1 covers 7 bases. The CDR3 is 13 amino acids. Trimming took 7 bases from V and 4 from J; bases not matched to a gene: 4. In germline, CDR1 is SNHLY, CDR2 FYNNEI. The CDR3 sequence: CASNRGWGNTIYF. CDR3 nucleotides: TGTGCCAGCAACAGGGGATGGGGAAACACCATATATTTT.

The gene calls are TRBV5-1 and TRBJ1-1; a weak D match, TRBD1 (6 bases). Germline loops: CDR1 SGHRS, CDR2 YFSETQ. The CDR3 is made up of 14 amino acids. The V gene lost 5 bases and the J gene lost 0 bases, with 11 bases spanning the gap. CDR3: CASSPGTLNTEAFF. The CDR3 nucleotides read TGCGCCAGCAGTCCCGGGACACTGAACACTGAAGCTTTCTTT.

The chain has TRBV6-4 and TRBJ1-3; D not resolved. Trimming shortened V by 1 base and J by 0 bases, and 10 bases separated the two germline ends. This CDR3 has 16 amino acids. CDR1 is MRHNA, CDR2 SNTAGT, per germline. CDR3 region: CASSDFLADSGNTIYF. CDR3 bases: TGTGCCAGCAGTGACTTTTTGGCGGACTCTGGAAACACCATATATTTT.

The chain carries TRBV19 and TRBJ2-7; maybe TRBD1 (5 bases). Deletions cut 3 bases from V and 3 bases from J, with 12 bases between. Looked up from germline, CDR1 is LNHDA and CDR2 is SQIVND (reference sequence). The CDR3 contains 14 residues. CDR3 loop: CASSMYTGNYEQYF. The DNA for the CDR3 is TGTGCCAGTAGTATGTATACAGGAAACTACGAGCAGTACTTC. Full variable domain (rest looked up from reference TRBV19 and TRBJ2-7): DGGITQSPKYLFRKEGQNVTLSCEQNLNHDAMYWYRQDPGQGLRLIYYSQIVNDFQKGDIAEGYSVSREKKESFPLTVTSAQKNPTAFYLCASSMYTGNYEQYFGPGTRLTVT.

The chain employs TRBV6-4 and TRBJ2-7, with a weak D call TRBD2 (5 bases). The CDR3 runs 15 residues. Trimming shortened V by 2 bases and J by 3 bases, and 14 bases separated the two germline ends. Germline V gene data show CDR1 as MRHNA and CDR2 as SNTAGT. CDR3: CASSDPDYSGYEQYF. As DNA, the CDR3 is TGTGCCAGCAGTGACCCCGACTACAGTGGCTACGAGCAGTACTTC.

This clone has only a few counts. This rearrangement joins TRBV6-1 to TRBJ2-7; 7 bases map to TRBD1. The V gene's germline CDR1 is MNHNS and CDR2 SASEGT. The junction had 10 bases not matched to a gene; V was cut back by 8 bases and J by 3 bases. This CDR3 contains 14 residues. The CDR3 DNA is TGTGCCAGCGTATCACAGGGGAATCGCTACGAGCAGTACTTC. Translation gives CASVSQGNRYEQYF.

The V gene is TRBV19, the J gene TRBJ1-4; weak D call: TRBD1 (6 bases). Germline V gene sequence: CDR1 LNHDA, CDR2 SQIVND (reference sequence). The V gene lost 5 bases and the J gene lost 2 bases, with 12 bases spanning the gap. The CDR3 is 15 residues long. The CDR3 spells CASSLNTGTNEKLFF. The CDR3 DNA sequence: TGTGCCAGTAGTCTAAATACAGGGACTAATGAAAAACTGTTTTTT.

The V and J genes are TRBV29-1 and TRBJ1-4; D not resolved. Germline loops: CDR1 SQVTM, CDR2 ANQGSEA. The CDR3 covers 10 residues. The V end lost 3 bases, the J end lost 7 bases, and 3 bases lay between the germline ends. CDR3 sequence reads: CSVEGEKLFF. Here the CDR3 DNA reads TGCAGCGTTGAGGGTGAAAAACTGTTTTTT.

V is TRBV5-4 and J is TRBJ2-7; 11 bases align to TRBD2. This CDR3 has 15 amino acids. CDR1 and CDR2 (germline): SGHNT, YYREEE (reference sequence). V dropped 3 bases and J dropped 4; count of bases not matched to a gene: 6. The CDR3 region has the DNA TGTGCCAGCAGCTGGATGACTAGCGGGAATTACGAGCAGTACTTC. It codes for CASSWMTSGNYEQYF.

The rearrangement uses TRBV11-2 and TRBJ2-4, with 9 bases fitting TRBD1. V shed 6 bases and J 0 bases; nucleotides not matched to a gene: 9. The CDR3 is 17 amino acids. Germline-derived CDR1 and CDR2 are SGHAT and FQNNGV. CDR3 bases: TGTGCCAGCAGTTTAACGACAGGGGGGTTAGCCAAAAACATTCAGTACTTC. Amino acid sequence: CASSLTTGGLAKNIQYF.

The sample holds a few counts of this clone. This chain joins TRBV2 and TRBJ1-2, with 8 bases lining up with TRBD1. The CDR3 is made up of 15 amino acids. The trim removed 7 bases at V and 4 bases at J, leaving 11 bases unmatched. Germline V gives CDR1 SNHLY, CDR2 FYNNEI. The CDR3 DNA sequence: TGTGCCAGCATTTTCGGGACCGGGACAGGCTATGGCTACACCTTC. Translation: CASIFGTGTGYGYTF.

The chain carries TRBV5-1 and TRBJ2-7; 10 nucleotides match TRBD2. This CDR3 region has 16 residues. Germline V lookup: CDR1 SGHRS, CDR2 YFSETQ. V dropped 0 bases and J dropped 1; count of bases not matched to a gene: 4. The CDR3 DNA follows: TGCGCCAGCAGCTTGGAATTAGCGGGAGGATCCTACGAGCAGTACTTC. It codes for CASSLELAGGSYEQYF.

The chain is built from TRBV19 and TRBJ1-5; D may be TRBD1 (5 bases). The CDR3 is made up of 14 amino acids. Germline loops: CDR1 LNHDA, CDR2 SQIVND (reference sequence). Trimming shortened V by 6 bases and J by 2 bases, and 11 bases separated the two germline ends. The CDR3 nucleotides are TGTGCCAGTAGGGGGGTCTCGGGCAATCAGCCCCAGCATTTT. This encodes CASRGVSGNQPQHF.

In this sample, this clone turned up a few times. The rearrangement links TRBV7-2 to TRBJ1-6; D remains ambiguous. The CDR3 sequence is 13 residues long. Trimming took off 5 bases at V and 8 bases at J, with 10 bases between the two ends. Germline CDR1 is SGHTA and CDR2 is FQGNSA. CDR3 nucleotide sequence: TGTGCCAGCAGCCCAACTCCGGATTCACCCCTCCACTTT. The encoded protein is CASSPTPDSPLHF.

The rearrangement joins TRBV30 to TRBJ1-2; 9 nucleotides line up with TRBD1. The germline V gene has CDR1 GTSNPN and CDR2 SVGIG (reference sequence). J gave up 4 bases and V 1 base, and 1 base lay outside the gene matches. The CDR3 is 13 amino acids. CDR3 region: CAWSGTGAYGYTF. The CDR3 nucleotides are TGTGCCTGGAGTGGGACAGGGGCCTATGGCTACACCTTC.

J is TRBJ1-4 and V is TRBV5-1; maybe TRBD1 (6 bases). Trimming took 0 bases from V and 7 from J, leaving 16 bases between them. The CDR3 is 16 residues long. CDR1 is SGHRS and CDR2 is YFSETQ in the germline V gene. CDR3 protein: CASSLVVGGQVEKLFF. The CDR3, as DNA: TGCGCCAGCAGCTTGGTGGTCGGGGGGCAGGTTGAAAAACTGTTTTTT.

The rearrangement uses TRBV7-2 and TRBJ1-1; no definite D call. CDR1 SGHTA and CDR2 FQGNSA come from the germline V gene. The germline V and J ends were trimmed by 7 bases and 5 bases, with 17 bases remaining between them. This CDR3 is 14 amino acids long. The CDR3 DNA reads as TGTGCCAGCAAGCTGGGATCTCGGAGAACTGAAGCTTTCTTT. The encoded protein is CASKLGSRRTEAFF.

The chain joins TRBV11-1 to TRBJ2-5; tentatively, D is TRBD2 (5 bases). Trimming pared 7 bases from V and 4 bases from J, leaving 13 bases between. The CDR3 loop spans 13 amino acids. Germline V lookup: CDR1 SGHAT, CDR2 FQDESV (reference sequence). The CDR3 sequence is CASNGRAGETQYF. The CDR3 DNA reads as TGTGCCAGCAATGGGCGCGCGGGAGAGACCCAGTACTTC.

The chain links TRBV7-6 to TRBJ2-1; 7 nucleotides match TRBD1. The CDR3 is 15 amino acids. Germline V gene lookup returns CDR1 SGHVS and CDR2 FNYEAQ. V shed 5 bases, J shed 7 bases, and the junction held 11 bases outside the gene matches. CDR3 in DNA: TGTGCCAGCAGCCCACAGGGGAGTAGTTGGAATGAGCAGTTCTTC. Protein sequence: CASSPQGSSWNEQFF.

The genes are TRBV7-9 and TRBJ2-1; TRBD2 matches at 9 bases. Germline CDR1 SEHNR, CDR2 FQNEAQ (reference sequence). CDR3 length: 16 amino acids. V shed 1 base and J 7 bases; nucleotides not matched to a gene: 8. CDR3 loop: CASSLGGRARSNEQFF. The CDR3 bases are TGTGCCAGCAGCTTAGGCGGGAGGGCCAGATCGAATGAGCAGTTCTTC.